The rows below give T cell receptor beta chains drawn from one sample of a study of cytomegalovirus exposure and HLA in healthy donors. Profiled with immunoSEQ multiplex PCR; TCRdb holds only in-frame clones, not every one. Among 150,000 or so clones, more than 65% were seen once, and the ten largest hold 4.2%. The sample consisted of PBMCs. All receptors come from a male donor in good health and CMV-seropositive. The CDR3 runs from the conserved cysteine through the conserved F or W. The D gene is left open where the match is weak. Clone size is given for some rows only: seen once, a few or many times, or a class if the clone is expanded.

J	D	V	size	DNA	CDR3
TRBJ1-1	-	TRBV11-2	-	TGTGCCAGCAGGCCAGGGTATAGGAACACTGAAGCTTTCTTT	CASRPGYRNTEAFF
TRBJ1-1	-	TRBV2	-	TGTGCCAGCAGGGGACTCCTGAACACTGAAGCTCTCTTT	CASRGLLNTEALF
TRBJ1-6	-	TRBV6-1	-	TGTGCCAGCAGTGGAGACAGCTATAATTCACCCCTCCACTTT	CASSGDSYNSPLHF
TRBJ1-2	-	TRBV28	-	TGTGCCAGCAGTCTCTATGGGAAGGGGGACTATGGCTACACCTTC	CASSLYGKGDYGYTF
TRBJ2-5	TRBD2	TRBV5-1	few	TGCGCCAGCAGCTTGGCCCCGGGAGGGCTCGAAGAGACCCAGTACTTC	CASSLAPGGLEETQYF
TRBJ1-2	-	TRBV28	-	TGTGCCAGCACCCCCCCCGGCCTGTCCGGAGGCACCTTC	CASTPPGLSGGTF
TRBJ2-3	TRBD2	TRBV28	-	TGTGCCAGCAGTCCCCCTAGCGGGAGGCCCCGGGGCACAGATACGCAGTATTTT	CASSPPSGRPRGTDTQYF
TRBJ2-5	-	TRBV6-5	-	TGTGCCAGCAGTTATCAGGGGACACCCGAGGGAGAGCAGTACTTC	CASSYQGTPEGEQYF
TRBJ2-7	TRBD2	TRBV5-1	-	TGCGCCAGCAGCTTGGAACTAGCGGGGGGGATCCGCGAGCAGTACTTC	CASSLELAGGIREQYF
TRBJ1-1	-	TRBV28	-	TGTGCCAGCAGTTTAGGTCTCGGTGGGAACACTGAAGCTTTCTTT	CASSLGLGGNTEAFF
TRBJ1-2	-	TRBV18	-	TGTGCCAGCTCACCAACGGGGGGGTTGAATGGCTACACCTTC	CASSPTGGLNGYTF
TRBJ2-3	-	TRBV19	-	TGTGCCAGTAGTATCGCGGAAACAGATACGCAGTATTTT	CASSIAETDTQYF
TRBJ1-1	TRBD1	TRBV9	-	TGTGCCAGCAGCGTTTGGACAGGAACCACTGAAGCTTTCTTT	CASSVWTGTTEAFF
TRBJ1-5	-	TRBV6-5	-	TGTGCCAGCAAACCGGAGGGTAGGAATCAGCCCCAGCATTTT	CASKPEGRNQPQHF
TRBJ2-5	TRBD1	TRBV7-9	-	TGTGCCAGCAGCGCGTATGACAGGGAGGAGACCCAGTACTTC	CASSAYDREETQYF
TRBJ2-1	-	TRBV28	-	TGTGCCAGCAGTTTATATGAGAGCGGGCCAGCCTACAATGAGCAGTTCTTC	CASSLYESGPAYNEQFF
TRBJ2-7	-	TRBV2	-	TGTGCCAGCACCCCGACTAGTTTCGAGCAGTACTTC	CASTPTSFEQYF
TRBJ1-2	-	TRBV6-5	-	TGTGCCAGCAGAAAGATAACAATGGGAGACTATGGCTACACCTTC	CASRKITMGDYGYTF
TRBJ2-3	TRBD2	TRBV27	-	TGTGCCAGCAGTTTAGGGGTCAAAGGCGGGGGGGCAAAAGATACGCAGTATTTT	CASSLGVKGGGAKDTQYF
TRBJ1-4	-	TRBV6-5	-	TGTGCCAGCAGTGACGGGGGTGTGGTAGAAAAACTGTTTTTT	CASSDGGVVEKLFF
TRBJ2-7	TRBD1	TRBV5-1	-	TGCGCCAGCAATACAGGGGATGCCTACGAGCAGTACTTC	CASNTGDAYEQYF
TRBJ1-5	-	TRBV14	-	TGTGCCAGCAGCCGCGATCATTCAGGGATAGGCAATCAGCCCCAGCATTTT	CASSRDHSGIGNQPQHF
TRBJ2-1	-	TRBV6-6	-	TGTGCCAGCAGCCCGGAGGGTCAGGGTTACAATGAGCAGTTCTTC	CASSPEGQGYNEQFF
TRBJ2-3	TRBD2	TRBV10-2	once	TGCGCCAGCAGCGTGACTAGCGGGAGGACAGATACGCAGTATTTT	CASSVTSGRTDTQYF
TRBJ2-7	-	TRBV5-1	-	TGCGCCAGCAGCTTGACACAGTACGAGCAGTACTTC	CASSLTQYEQYF
TRBJ1-5	-	TRBV30	few	TGTGCCTGGGGGAGATACAATCAGCCCCAGCATTTT	CAWGRYNQPQHF